Presented here are 5 T cell receptor beta chains from one specimen sequenced in a study of blood T cell repertoires in COVID-19. The assay was immunoSEQ multiplex PCR, and TCRdb's table has in-frame clones only and misses some. The sample has over 150,000 clones; over 80% are singletons. What was sequenced was peripheral blood. These receptors all stem from a woman in her forties with COVID-19, enrolled during active disease.

The chain is built from TRBV9 and TRBJ1-3; TRBD1 matches at 8 bases. The length of the CDR3 is 19 residues. Germline CDR1 and CDR2: SGDLS and YYNGEE. The trim removed 1 base at V and 0 bases at J, leaving 12 bases unmatched. The CDR3: CASSVSVGTGLLSGNTIYF. The CDR3 DNA follows: TGTGCCAGCAGCGTATCCGTGGGGACAGGCCTCCTCTCTGGAAACACCATATATTTT.

The chain recombines TRBV19 with TRBJ2-7, with 9 bases identical to TRBD1. V shed 5 bases and J 4 bases; nucleotides not matched to a gene: 3. Germline V gene sequence: CDR1 LNHDA, CDR2 SQIVND (reference sequence). This CDR3 is 13 amino acids long. The CDR3 sequence is CASSSGQGYEQYF. The CDR3 DNA is TGTGCCAGTAGTTCTGGACAGGGGTACGAGCAGTACTTC.

The chain combines TRBV27 with TRBJ1-1; 7 nucleotides agree with TRBD1. Losses at the gene ends were 4 bases for V and 4 bases for J; bases not matched to a gene: 6. From germline, CDR1 is MNHEY and CDR2 SMNVEV (reference sequence). This CDR3 contains 14 residues. CDR3 sequence reads: CASSYNRGGTEAFF. In DNA form, the CDR3 reads TGTGCCAGCAGTTACAACAGGGGAGGCACTGAAGCTTTCTTT.

The rearrangement joins TRBV5-1 to TRBJ2-5, with D tentatively TRBD1 (6 bases). The V and J ends lost 7 bases and 2 bases respectively, with 12 bases between them. Per the germline V gene, CDR1 is SGHRS and CDR2 is YFSETQ. The CDR3 spans 13 residues. The CDR3: CASAYTGQETQYF. Written as DNA, the CDR3 is TGCGCCAGCGCGTACACAGGGCAAGAGACCCAGTACTTC.

A note on this clone: A read error may produce the germline difference seen at one junction end. This CDR3 is CASSEVGGLAGSSPIF. DNA for the CDR3: TGTGCCAGCAGTGAGGTCGGAGGACTAGCGGGGTCTTCGCCCATCTTC. V usage is TRBV6-4 and J usage is TRBJ2-1, with TRBD2 matching 12 bases. Per germline, CDR1 MRHNA and CDR2 SNTAGT. CDR3 length: 16 residues.